The 7 T cell receptor beta chains listed next were all sequenced from one sample in a study of blood T cell repertoires in COVID-19. The repertoire was sequenced with immunoSEQ multiplex PCR; TCRdb's copy has only in-frame clones and lacks some. Found here are about 100,000 clones, approximately 87% of them singletons; the top ten hold around 20%. Sequencing was performed on peripheral blood. These receptors all stem from a human donor in a cohort sampled during active COVID-19.

The chain is built from TRBV11-3 and TRBJ2-2; 7 bases are shared with TRBD1. V was clipped by 6 bases and J by 4 bases; unmatched bases: 11. Germline V gives CDR1 SGHNT, CDR2 YENEEA. The CDR3 is 16 residues long. CDR3 amino acids: CASRSAGTAGTGELFF. In DNA form, the CDR3 reads TGTGCCAGCAGATCCGCCGGGACAGCCGGCACCGGGGAGCTGTTTTTT. Looking up the rest from reference TRBV11-3 and TRBJ2-2 gives the full variable domain: EAGVVQSPRYKIIEKKQPVAFWCNPISGHNTLYWYLQNLGQGPELLIRYENEEAVDDSQLPKDRFSAERLKGVDSTLKIQPAELGDSAVYLCASRSAGTAGTGELFFGEGSRLTVL.

This clone has more than one count but fewer than ten. This chain joins TRBV6-2 or TRBV6-3 and TRBJ2-7, with D maybe TRBD2 (5 bases). The CDR3 runs to 15 residues. Germline CDR1 is MNHEY and CDR2 is SVGEGT. V gave up 4 bases and J gave up 4 bases, with 17 bases separating them. The CDR3 region is CASSFIRPRGYEQYF. The CDR3 coding sequence is TGTGCCAGCAGTTTTATCAGACCTCGGGGATACGAGCAGTACTTC.

The V call is TRBV4-1, the J call TRBJ1-2; TRBD1 matches 9 bases. The CDR3 covers 15 residues. Looked up from germline, CDR1 is MGHRA and CDR2 is YSYEKL. V shed 5 bases and J 4 bases; nucleotides not matched to a gene: 8. Written as DNA, the CDR3 is TGCGCCAGCAGCAATCACAGGGGGCGCGTCTATGGCTACACCTTC. The encoded protein is CASSNHRGRVYGYTF.

Concerning this clone itself: The sample has other DNA sequences that encode this CDR3 too. This chain connects TRBV28 to TRBJ2-3; a possible D gene is TRBD2 (6 bases). V gave up 6 bases and J gave up 1 base, with 11 bases separating them. Germline values: CDR1 MDHEN, CDR2 SYDVKM. The CDR3 spans 14 residues. The CDR3 protein is CASRPGTGTDTQYF. CDR3 bases: TGTGCCAGCAGACCCGGGACTGGCACAGATACGCAGTATTTT.

This CDR3 reads CASSERRGPSYGYTF. DNA for the CDR3: TGTGCCAGCAGCGAAAGAAGGGGGCCTAGCTATGGCTACACCTTC. The V gene is TRBV9, the J gene TRBJ1-2; 7 bases fit TRBD1. J gave up 4 bases and V 3 bases, and 9 bases lay outside the gene matches. This CDR3 has 15 residues. Per germline, CDR1 SGDLS and CDR2 YYNGEE. The full variable domain, with the rest looked up from reference TRBV9 and TRBJ1-2, is DSGVTQTPKHLITATGQRVTLRCSPRSGDLSVYWYQQSLDQGLQFLIQYYNGEERAKGNILERFSAQQFPDLHSELNLSSLELGDSALYFCASSERRGPSYGYTFGSGTRLTVV.

This clone showed up just once. The chain's CDR3 is CASSLVGGLINEQFF. CDR3 coding DNA: TGCGCCAGCAGCTTGGTCGGAGGGCTGATCAATGAGCAGTTCTTC. J is TRBJ2-1 and V is TRBV5-1; D might be TRBD2 (6 bases). V shed 0 bases and J shed 6 bases, with 13 bases lying between them. The CDR3 sequence is 15 residues long. Germline V gives CDR1 SGHRS, CDR2 YFSETQ.

The CDR3 DNA reads as TGTGCCAGCAGCCCCTCCCCCGGGACAGGGGGCCGCGAGCAGTTCTTC. Protein: CASSPSPGTGGREQFF. The rearrangement uses TRBV5-4 and TRBJ2-1; 12 bases fit TRBD1. With 4 bases clipped from V and 10 bases from J, the junction kept 12 bases outside the gene matches. The CDR3 consists of 16 residues. Looked up from germline, CDR1 is SGHNT and CDR2 is YYREEE (reference sequence).